The sequence of this TCR beta chain was determined in a study of OX40 agonist ivuxolimab in advanced cancers. TCRdb keeps only in-frame clones here, not all; method: immunoSEQ multiplex PCR. This table has over 30,000 clones, around nine tenths appearing once. Trimming removed 4 bases from V and 5 bases from J, with 19 bases in between. Germline lookup yields CDR1 SGHRS and CDR2 YFSETQ. This CDR3 region has 15 residues. This receptor was identified in an adult with an advanced solid tumor such as melanoma, head and neck, liver or kidney cancer. The genes are TRBV5-1 and TRBJ2-7, with D possibly TRBD1 on 7 matching bases. The sequencing used CD4+ or CD8+ T cells sorted from blood, collected in a trial of the OX40 agonist ivuxolimab. The CDR3 spells CASSLGGTASHEQYF. In DNA form, the CDR3 reads TGCGCCAGCAGCCTTGGGGGGACAGCTTCCCACGAGCAGTACTTC.